The next 4 T cell receptor beta chains were all read from a single sample in a study of regulatory T cells in long-lasting Graves disease. The time point here: persistent/refractory GD, antithyroid drugs over 5 years with positive TRAb. TCR sequences were obtained from RNA taken from PBMCs. Construction of TCR beta libraries relied on iRepertoire HTBI primers and on Arm-PCR targeting CDR3 regions. TCRdb passed the multiplex PCR reads through MiXCR, listing each CDR3 protein once. Of some 470,000 distinct CDR3 sequences listed, 20% to 25% are singletons. The starting material was peripheral blood mononuclear cells (PBMCs), obtained when the disease was refractory, from a patient treated with antithyroid drugs. The receptor source for this set is a female donor with Graves disease.

This clonotype was observed a few times. V and J are TRBV28 and TRBJ2-2; 7 nucleotides match TRBD1. The CDR3 covers 14 residues. CDR1 is MDHEN, CDR2 SYDVKM, per germline. The V gene end was trimmed by 5 bases and the J gene end by 3 bases; junction bases not matched to a gene: 3. CDR3 nucleotides: TGTGCCAGCAGTATCACAGGGGACACCGGGGAGCTGTTTTTT. Its translation: CASSITGDTGELFF. The whole variable domain, filled in from reference TRBV28 and TRBJ2-2, reads DVKVTQSSRYLVKRTGEKVFLECVQDMDHENMFWYRQDPGLGLRLIYFSYDVKMKEKGDIPEGYSVSREKKERFSLILESASTNQTSMYLCASSITGDTGELFFGEGSRLTVL.

This clonotype was observed a few times. V usage is TRBV2 and J usage is TRBJ2-7; D not certain. The CDR3 sequence is 13 residues long. Germline CDR1 is SNHLY and CDR2 is FYNNEI. The V end lost 8 bases, the J end lost 3 bases, and 14 bases lay between the germline ends. Written as DNA, the CDR3 is TGTGCCAGCGCTGATACAACCTACTACGAGCAGTACTTC. Translation: CASADTTYYEQYF.

This clonotype was found a few times. The rearrangement uses TRBV2 and TRBJ1-1, with D hard to call. V dropped 6 bases and J dropped 2 bases, with 13 bases sitting between them. This CDR3 is built from 14 residues. CDR1 SNHLY and CDR2 FYNNEI come from the germline V gene. The CDR3 region is CASSVADVNTEAFF. The CDR3, as DNA: TGTGCCAGCAGCGTAGCAGACGTTAACACTGAAGCTTTCTTT.

This clonotype appeared many times. The chain couples TRBV11-3 to TRBJ1-1; no firm D call. The germline CDR1 and CDR2 sequences are SGHNT and YENEEA. This CDR3 contains 14 residues. Trimming shortened V by 2 bases and J by 2 bases, and 9 bases separated the two germline ends. The CDR3 spells CASSLRGPNTEAFF. CDR3 sequence (DNA): TGTGCCAGCAGCTTACGGGGTCCCAACACTGAAGCTTTCTTT.